These 9 T cell receptor beta chains were sequenced from one sample in a study of blood T cells in healthy people across ages. PCR was performed a second time for about 6 to 12 cycles using a sample-barcoded 5' primer and a J-beta primer mix. MiXCR, applied by TCRdb to the 5' RACE reads, yields one record per CDR3 protein. The sample yields about 780,000 distinct CDR3 sequences, around 45% seen once. Sequencing was done on a sample of blood. The receptors here all came from a man older than 75 in good health.

This clonotype was seen only a few times. The chain couples TRBV7-2 to TRBJ2-5; D uncertain. Germline lookup yields CDR1 SGHTA and CDR2 FQGNSA. V was shortened by 0 bases and J by 1 base, with 9 bases between the two germline ends. The CDR3 extends over 15 amino acids. The CDR3 DNA is TGTGCCAGCAGCTTAGCAGGGCAGAGCCAAGAGACCCAGTACTTC. It is translated as CASSLAGQSQETQYF. Full variable domain (outside the CDR3, taken from reference TRBV7-2 and TRBJ2-5): GAGVSQSPSNKVTEKGKDVELRCDPISGHTALYWYRQSLGQGLEFLIYFQGNSAPDKSGLPSDRFSAERTGGSVSTLTIQRTQQEDSAVYLCASSLAGQSQETQYFGPGTRLLVL.

Worth noting for this clonotype: A much larger clone lies one base from this, so it may be a read error. The rearrangement uses TRBV6-1 and TRBJ2-1; 9 bases align to TRBD1. The germline CDR1 and CDR2 sequences are MNHNS and SASEGT. The CDR3 covers 16 residues. The CDR3 DNA sequence: TGTGCCAGCAGTGCTCTAGTGGGACAGGGTAGCAATGTGCAGTTCTTC. Translating it yields CASSALVGQGSNVQFF.

The chain uses TRBV20-1 and TRBJ1-4; TRBD1 matches 10 bases. The length of the CDR3 is 15 residues. V dropped 5 bases and J dropped 1; count of bases not matched to a gene: 4. Per germline, CDR1 DFQATT and CDR2 SNEGSKA (reference sequence). The CDR3 loop reads CSAPGQGGTNEKLFF. CDR3 in DNA: TGCAGTGCTCCCGGACAGGGGGGAACTAATGAAAAACTGTTTTTT.

The V and J genes are TRBV29-1 and TRBJ2-5, with 7 bases aligning to TRBD2. The J call may be mistaken, given a closer DNA end match to TRBJ2-7. Germline V gene lookup returns CDR1 SQVTM and CDR2 ANQGSEA. CDR3 length equals 13 residues. CDR3 DNA: TGCAGCGTCCTCGGCAGCGGGGCCGGCGAGCAGTACTTC. Amino acids: CSVLGSGAGEQYF.

This clonotype was recorded a few times. J is TRBJ2-3 and V is TRBV14, with no clear D. The ends were cut back, 3 bases at V and 2 bases at J, with 6 bases in the middle. The CDR3 is made up of 13 amino acids. Germline V gene lookup returns CDR1 SGHDN and CDR2 FVKESK. The CDR3 nucleotides read TGTGCCAGCAGCCATGACCACACAGATACGCAGTATTTT. Its protein is CASSHDHTDTQYF.

The chain carries TRBV6-1 and TRBJ2-3; TRBD1 agrees at 8 bases. Germline loops: CDR1 MNHNS, CDR2 SASEGT. This CDR3 contains 17 residues. The V segment lost 5 bases and the J segment 0 bases; nucleotides outside the gene matches: 10. The CDR3 DNA reads TGTGCCAGCAGTAGGACATATGGGACAGGCAGCACAGATACGCAGTATTTT. Amino acid sequence: CASSRTYGTGSTDTQYF.

V gene TRBV7-2 combines with J gene TRBJ2-5; D may be TRBD1 (6 bases). The CDR3 sequence is 13 residues long. V was pared by 5 bases and J by 11 bases, with 18 bases between. In germline, CDR1 is SGHTA, CDR2 FQGNSA. The CDR3 loop is CASSRDIWYEQYF. The CDR3 DNA is TGTGCCAGCAGCAGGGACATTTGGTATGAGCAGTACTTC.

The CDR3 DNA reads TGCAGCGTTTCGGAAGGGGCCAACATTCAGTACTTC. Protein sequence: CSVSEGANIQYF. The rearrangement links TRBV29-1 to TRBJ2-4; TRBD1 might be the D (5 bases). Germline assignment: CDR1 SQVTM and CDR2 ANQGSEA. The CDR3 contains 12 residues. V was pared by 5 bases and J by 7 bases, with 12 bases between.

This clonotype was seen a handful of times. J is TRBJ2-2 and V is TRBV27; D unresolved. V gave up 7 bases and J gave up 3 bases, with 9 bases separating them. The CDR3 consists of 13 residues. Germline V CDR1 and CDR2: MNHEY, SMNVEV (reference sequence). This CDR3 reads CASMERYTGELFF. CDR3 nucleotides: TGTGCCAGCATGGAACGGTACACCGGGGAGCTGTTTTTT.